One TCR beta chain is described in this entry. These data originate in a study of blood T cell repertoires in COVID-19. Study-wide background: COVID-19 samples from acute and convalescent phases originated in the United States, Italy and Spain.

Authors' data handling: For nucleated cells, counts were estimated from reference gene primer amplification. Here immunoSEQ multiplex PCR was the method, and the copy in TCRdb shows in-frame clones only, minus some. V and J calls and clone size are copied from that table; D and trimming were computed from the DNA. The table includes approximately 170,000 clones, under 85% detected once. The trim removed 7 bases at V and 3 bases at J, leaving 9 bases unmatched. Germline V gene lookup returns CDR1 SGHRS and CDR2 YFSETQ. The CDR3 has 15 amino acids. This clonotype originated in a man aged 70 or older who had recovered from COVID-19. The sequencing sample was made of peripheral blood. The chain employs TRBV5-1 and TRBJ2-1, with 8 bases that match TRBD2. This CDR3 is CASGEAAGGYNEQFF. The DNA of the CDR3 is TGCGCCAGCGGAGAGGCCGCGGGGGGCTACAATGAGCAGTTCTTC.